The clone carrying this T cell receptor (beta chain) has a handful of counts. V gave up 0 bases and J gave up 6 bases, with 7 bases separating them. This CDR3 is 13 amino acids long. Germline V gene sequence: CDR1 LGHNA, CDR2 YSLEER. Following extraction, RNA underwent reverse transcription to cDNA, which served as the sequencing template. Profiled with immunoSEQ multiplex PCR; TCRdb holds only in-frame clones, not every one. This table holds approximately 12,000 clones, more than 45% found once. This entry comes from a study of CD8+ T cells in alopecia areata. Lesional scalp tissue (obtained by punch biopsy) and peripheral blood were collected from alopecia areata patients.

The chain employs TRBV4-3 and TRBJ2-3, with D unresolved. The specimen sequenced was skin. This sequence originates from a human donor with alopecia areata. In DNA form, the CDR3 reads TGCGCCAGCAGCCAAGATCTGGGGGATACGCAGTATTTT. It translates to CASSQDLGDTQYF.